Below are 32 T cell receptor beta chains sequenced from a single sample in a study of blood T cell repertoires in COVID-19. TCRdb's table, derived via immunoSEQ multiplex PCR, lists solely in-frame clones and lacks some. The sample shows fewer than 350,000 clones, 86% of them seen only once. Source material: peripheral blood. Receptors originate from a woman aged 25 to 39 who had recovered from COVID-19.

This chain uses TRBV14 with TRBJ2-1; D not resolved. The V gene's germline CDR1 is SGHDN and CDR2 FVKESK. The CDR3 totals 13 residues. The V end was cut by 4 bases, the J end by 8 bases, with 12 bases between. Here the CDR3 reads CASSLPSGDEQFF. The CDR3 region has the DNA TGTGCCAGCAGCCTCCCCAGTGGTGATGAGCAGTTCTTC.

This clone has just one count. Written as DNA, the CDR3 is TGTGCCAGCAGAGAGCGGGAGATGTGGGAGACCCAGTACTTC. This encodes CASREREMWETQYF. The chain employs TRBV27 and TRBJ2-5; TRBD2 aligns across 8 bases. The germline gives CDR1 MNHEY, CDR2 SMNVEV (reference sequence). The CDR3 sequence is 14 residues long. V lost 6 bases and J lost 5; bases outside the gene matches: 8.

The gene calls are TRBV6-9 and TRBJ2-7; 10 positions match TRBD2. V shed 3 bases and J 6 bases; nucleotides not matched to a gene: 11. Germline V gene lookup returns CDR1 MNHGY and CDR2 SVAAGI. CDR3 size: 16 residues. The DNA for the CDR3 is TGTGCCAGCAGTTACCCCCTAGCGGGAGACGCGGGCGAGCAGTACTTC. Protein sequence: CASSYPLAGDAGEQYF.

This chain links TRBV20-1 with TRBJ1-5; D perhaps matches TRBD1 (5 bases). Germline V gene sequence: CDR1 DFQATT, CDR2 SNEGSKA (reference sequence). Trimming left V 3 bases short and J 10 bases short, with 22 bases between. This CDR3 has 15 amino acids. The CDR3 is CSASLPRGGSNPQHF. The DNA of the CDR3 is TGCAGTGCTAGTTTACCCCGGGGGGGGTCAAACCCCCAGCATTTT.

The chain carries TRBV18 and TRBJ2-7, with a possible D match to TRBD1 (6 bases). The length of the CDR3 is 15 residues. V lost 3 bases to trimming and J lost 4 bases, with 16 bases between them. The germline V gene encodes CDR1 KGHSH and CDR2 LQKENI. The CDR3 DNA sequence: TGTGCCAGCTCACCCGGACAGACCCCTCTATACGAGCAGTACTTC. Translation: CASSPGQTPLYEQYF.

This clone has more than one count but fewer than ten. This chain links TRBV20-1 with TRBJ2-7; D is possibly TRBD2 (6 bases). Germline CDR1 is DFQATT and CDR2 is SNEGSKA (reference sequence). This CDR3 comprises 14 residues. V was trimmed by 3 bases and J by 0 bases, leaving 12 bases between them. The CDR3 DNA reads TGCAGTGCTAGTGTTCCCGGGAGCTCCTACGAGCAGTACTTC. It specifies CSASVPGSSYEQYF.

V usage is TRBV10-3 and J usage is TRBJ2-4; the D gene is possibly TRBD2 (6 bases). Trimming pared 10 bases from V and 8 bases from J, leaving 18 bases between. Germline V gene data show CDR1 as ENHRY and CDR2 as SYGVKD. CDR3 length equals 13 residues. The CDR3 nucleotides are TGTGCCAGTGGGGTGCGGGACCGGGACATTCAGTACTTC. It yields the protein CASGVRDRDIQYF.

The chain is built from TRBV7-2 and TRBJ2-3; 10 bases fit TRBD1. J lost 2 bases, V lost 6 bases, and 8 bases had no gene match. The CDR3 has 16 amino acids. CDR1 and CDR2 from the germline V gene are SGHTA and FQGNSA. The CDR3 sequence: CASRPRQGANTDTQYF. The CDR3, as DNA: TGTGCCAGCAGGCCTCGACAGGGGGCTAACACAGATACGCAGTATTTT.

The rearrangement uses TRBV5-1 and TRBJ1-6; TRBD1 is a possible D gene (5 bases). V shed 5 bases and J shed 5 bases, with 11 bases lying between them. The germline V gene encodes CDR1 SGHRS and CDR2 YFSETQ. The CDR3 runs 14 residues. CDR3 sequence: CASRPRVDNSPLHF. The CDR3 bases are TGCGCCAGCAGGCCCAGGGTGGATAATTCACCCCTCCACTTT.

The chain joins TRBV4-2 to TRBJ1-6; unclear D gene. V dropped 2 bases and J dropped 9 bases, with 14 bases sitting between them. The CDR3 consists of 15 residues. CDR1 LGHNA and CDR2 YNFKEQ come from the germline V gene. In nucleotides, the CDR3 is TGTGCCAGCAGCCAACTCAACCCCGCGGGTTCACCCCTCCACTTT. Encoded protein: CASSQLNPAGSPLHF.

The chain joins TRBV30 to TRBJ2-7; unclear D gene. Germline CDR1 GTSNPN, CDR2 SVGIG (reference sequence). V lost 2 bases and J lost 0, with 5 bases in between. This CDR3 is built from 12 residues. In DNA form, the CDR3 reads TGTGCCTGGAGTCCAGACTCCTACGAGCAGTACTTC. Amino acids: CAWSPDSYEQYF.

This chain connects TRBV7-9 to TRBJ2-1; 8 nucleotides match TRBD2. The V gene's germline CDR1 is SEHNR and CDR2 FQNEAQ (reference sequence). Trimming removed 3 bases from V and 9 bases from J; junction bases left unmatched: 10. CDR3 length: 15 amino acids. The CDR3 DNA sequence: TGTGCCAGCAGCTTGGGGAGCGGGGGAACCGCTGAGCAGTTCTTC. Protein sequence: CASSLGSGGTAEQFF.

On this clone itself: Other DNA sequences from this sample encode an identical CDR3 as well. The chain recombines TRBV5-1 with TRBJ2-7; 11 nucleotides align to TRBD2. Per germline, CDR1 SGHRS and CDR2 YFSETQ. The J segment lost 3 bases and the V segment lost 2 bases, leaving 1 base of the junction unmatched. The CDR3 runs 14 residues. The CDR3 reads CASSLGTSGYEQYF. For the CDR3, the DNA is TGCGCCAGCAGCTTAGGGACTAGCGGCTACGAGCAGTACTTC.

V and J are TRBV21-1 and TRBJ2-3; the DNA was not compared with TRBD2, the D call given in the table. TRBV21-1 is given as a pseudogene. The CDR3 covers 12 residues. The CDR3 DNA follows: TGTGCCAGCAGCCCGGGGACAGATACGCAGTATTTT. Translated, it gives CASSPGTDTQYF.

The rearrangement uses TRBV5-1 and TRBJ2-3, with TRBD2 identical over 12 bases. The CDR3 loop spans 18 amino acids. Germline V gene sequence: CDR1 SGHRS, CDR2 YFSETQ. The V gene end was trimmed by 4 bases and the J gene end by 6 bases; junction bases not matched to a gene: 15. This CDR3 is CASSLGRTSGEIADTQYF. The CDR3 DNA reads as TGCGCCAGCAGCCTGGGCCGGACTAGCGGGGAGATAGCGGATACGCAGTATTTT. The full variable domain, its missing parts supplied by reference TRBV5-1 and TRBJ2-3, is KAGVTQTPRYLIKTRGQQVTLSCSPISGHRSVSWYQQTPGQGLQFLFEYFSETQRNKGNFPGRFSGRQFSNSRSEMNVSTLELGDSALYLCASSLGRTSGEIADTQYFGPGTRLTVL.

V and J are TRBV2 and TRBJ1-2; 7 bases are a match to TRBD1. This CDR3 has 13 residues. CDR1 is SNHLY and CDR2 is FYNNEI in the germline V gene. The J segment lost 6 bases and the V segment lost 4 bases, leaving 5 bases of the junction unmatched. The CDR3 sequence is CASSVSGTDGYTF. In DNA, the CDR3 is TGTGCCAGCAGTGTATCCGGGACAGATGGCTACACCTTC.

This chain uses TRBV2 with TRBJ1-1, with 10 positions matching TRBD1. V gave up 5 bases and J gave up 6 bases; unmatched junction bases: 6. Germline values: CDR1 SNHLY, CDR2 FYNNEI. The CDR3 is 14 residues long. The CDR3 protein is CASSIRQGASEAFF. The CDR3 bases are TGTGCCAGCAGTATCAGACAGGGGGCCTCTGAAGCTTTCTTT.

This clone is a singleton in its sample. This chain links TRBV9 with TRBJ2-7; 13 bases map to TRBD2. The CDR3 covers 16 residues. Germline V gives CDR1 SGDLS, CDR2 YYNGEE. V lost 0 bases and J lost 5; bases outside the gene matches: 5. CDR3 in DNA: TGTGCCAGCAGCGTAGGTGGGACTAGCGGGACCAACGAGCAGTACTTC. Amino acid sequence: CASSVGGTSGTNEQYF.

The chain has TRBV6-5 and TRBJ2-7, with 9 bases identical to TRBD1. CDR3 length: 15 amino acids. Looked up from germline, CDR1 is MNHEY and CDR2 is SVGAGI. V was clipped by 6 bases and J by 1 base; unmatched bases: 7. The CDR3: CASRTGQGPSYEQYF. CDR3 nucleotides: TGTGCCAGCAGGACGGGACAGGGACCTTCCTACGAGCAGTACTTC.

This CDR3 is CATSAGGVMTGELFF. For the CDR3, the DNA is TGTGCCACCAGCGCGGGGGGGGTGATGACCGGGGAGCTGTTTTTT. The chain employs TRBV15 and TRBJ2-2; 9 bases line up with TRBD2. V lost 5 bases, J lost 5 bases, and 6 bases stayed unmatched. The CDR3 is 15 residues long. CDR1 and CDR2 from the germline V gene are LNHNV and YYDKDF (reference sequence).

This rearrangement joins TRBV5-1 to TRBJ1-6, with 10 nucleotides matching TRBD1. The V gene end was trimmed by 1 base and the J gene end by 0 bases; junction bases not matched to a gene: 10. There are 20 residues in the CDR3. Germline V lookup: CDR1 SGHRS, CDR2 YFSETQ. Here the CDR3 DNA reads TGCGCCAGCAGCTTGCCCGACAGGGGGCCCGTAAGCTCCTATAATTCACCCCTCCACTTT. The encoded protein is CASSLPDRGPVSSYNSPLHF.

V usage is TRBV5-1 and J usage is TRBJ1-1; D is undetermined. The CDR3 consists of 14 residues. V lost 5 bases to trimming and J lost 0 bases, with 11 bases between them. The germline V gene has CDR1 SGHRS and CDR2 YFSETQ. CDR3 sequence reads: CASRLTGMNTEAFF. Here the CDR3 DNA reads TGCGCCAGCAGGTTGACGGGAATGAACACTGAAGCTTTCTTT.

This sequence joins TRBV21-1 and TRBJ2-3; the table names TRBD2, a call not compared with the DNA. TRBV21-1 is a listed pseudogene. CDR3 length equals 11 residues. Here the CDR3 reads CASSTTDTQYF. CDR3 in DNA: TGTGCCAGCAGCACGACAGATACGCAGTATTTT.

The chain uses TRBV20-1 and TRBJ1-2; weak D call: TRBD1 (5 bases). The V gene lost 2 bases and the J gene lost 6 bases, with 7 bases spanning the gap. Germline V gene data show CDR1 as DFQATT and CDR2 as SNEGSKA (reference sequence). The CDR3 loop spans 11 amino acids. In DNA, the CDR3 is TGCAGTGCTAGATGGGGGGATGGCTACACCTTC. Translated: CSARWGDGYTF.

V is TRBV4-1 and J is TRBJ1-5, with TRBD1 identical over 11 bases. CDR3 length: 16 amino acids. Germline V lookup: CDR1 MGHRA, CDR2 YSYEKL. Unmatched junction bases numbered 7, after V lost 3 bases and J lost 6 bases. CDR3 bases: TGCGCCAGCAGCCATATTGGACAGGGGGCATTTCAGCCCCAGCATTTT. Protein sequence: CASSHIGQGAFQPQHF.

The chain's CDR3 is CASSMGGDTEAFF. DNA for the CDR3: TGTGCCAGTAGTATGGGAGGGGACACTGAAGCTTTCTTT. The rearrangement joins TRBV19 to TRBJ1-1, with a tentative D call TRBD1 (5 bases). The CDR3 has 13 residues. V was trimmed by 3 bases and J by 3 bases, leaving 8 bases between them. The V gene's germline CDR1 is LNHDA and CDR2 SQIVND (reference sequence).

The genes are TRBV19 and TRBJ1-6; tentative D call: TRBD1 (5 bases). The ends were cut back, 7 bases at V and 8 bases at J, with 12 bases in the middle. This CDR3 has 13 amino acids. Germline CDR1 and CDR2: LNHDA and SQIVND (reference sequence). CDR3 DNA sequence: TGTGCCAGTACAGGGTCCGGAGATTCACCCCTCCACTTT. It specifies CASTGSGDSPLHF.

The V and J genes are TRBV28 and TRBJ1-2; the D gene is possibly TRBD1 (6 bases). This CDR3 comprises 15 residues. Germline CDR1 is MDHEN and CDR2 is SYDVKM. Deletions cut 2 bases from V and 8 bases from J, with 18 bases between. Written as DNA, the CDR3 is TGTGCCAGCAGTTTAGGGGGGGCACGAGCCTGGGGCTACACCTTC. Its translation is CASSLGGARAWGYTF.

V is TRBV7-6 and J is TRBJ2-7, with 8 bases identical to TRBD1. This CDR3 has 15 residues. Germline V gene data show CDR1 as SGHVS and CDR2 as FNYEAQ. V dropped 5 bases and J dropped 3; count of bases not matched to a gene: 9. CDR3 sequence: CASSDGTGSIYEQYF. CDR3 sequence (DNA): TGTGCCAGCAGCGACGGGACAGGAAGTATCTACGAGCAGTACTTC.

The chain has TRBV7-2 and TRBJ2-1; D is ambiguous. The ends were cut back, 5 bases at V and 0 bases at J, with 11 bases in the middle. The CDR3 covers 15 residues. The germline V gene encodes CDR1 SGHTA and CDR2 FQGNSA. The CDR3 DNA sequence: TGTGCCAGCAGCCCCCCCGCCAGCTCCTACAATGAGCAGTTCTTC. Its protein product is CASSPPASSYNEQFF.

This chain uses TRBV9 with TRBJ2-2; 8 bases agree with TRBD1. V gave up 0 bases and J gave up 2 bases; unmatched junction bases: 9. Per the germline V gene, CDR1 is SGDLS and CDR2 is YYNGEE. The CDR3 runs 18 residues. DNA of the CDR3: TGTGCCAGCAGCGTAGATTATCCGGGACAGGCCAACACCGGGGAGCTGTTTTTT. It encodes CASSVDYPGQANTGELFF.

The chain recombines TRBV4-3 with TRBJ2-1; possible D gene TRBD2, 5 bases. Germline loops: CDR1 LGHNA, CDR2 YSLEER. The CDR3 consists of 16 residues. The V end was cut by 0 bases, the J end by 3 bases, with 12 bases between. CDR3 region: CASSQDEGSGYNEQFF. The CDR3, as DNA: TGCGCCAGCAGCCAAGATGAGGGTAGTGGCTACAATGAGCAGTTCTTC.